The next 19 T cell receptor beta chains were all read from a single sample in a study of cytomegalovirus exposure and HLA in healthy donors. Only in-frame clones appear in the TCRdb table, and some are missing; sequencing was by immunoSEQ multiplex PCR. The table records about 130,000 clones, approximately 89% of them present only once. Sample: PBMCs. The receptor source for this set is a woman aged 18-35 years in good health and CMV-seropositive.

This sequence joins TRBV5-1 and TRBJ2-3; D is undetermined. Trimming cost V 0 bases and J 0 bases, with 11 bases left between them. CDR3 length equals 16 residues. From germline, CDR1 is SGHRS and CDR2 YFSETQ. Here the CDR3 DNA reads TGCGCCAGCAGCTTGGCCCACTTCACCAGCACAGATACGCAGTATTTT. It specifies CASSLAHFTSTDTQYF.

This clone has more than one count but fewer than ten. The chain recombines TRBV5-1 with TRBJ1-6; 7 bases agree with TRBD1. V was pared by 1 base and J by 4 bases, with 2 bases of the junction left unmatched. Germline V gene data show CDR1 as SGHRS and CDR2 as YFSETQ. The CDR3 sequence is 15 residues long. Here the CDR3 DNA reads TGCGCCAGCAGCTTGTGGGGACAGTATAATTCACCCCTCCACTTT. Protein sequence: CASSLWGQYNSPLHF.

The chain has TRBV19 and TRBJ2-7; D might be TRBD1 (6 bases). The CDR3 is made up of 14 amino acids. The germline V gene encodes CDR1 LNHDA and CDR2 SQIVND (reference sequence). The V gene lost 8 bases and the J gene lost 4 bases, with 18 bases spanning the gap. The DNA of the CDR3 is TGTGCCAGTGGAGAAGCGACAGGCTATTACGAGCAGTACTTC. Amino acids: CASGEATGYYEQYF.

The rearrangement joins TRBV6-5 to TRBJ1-1, with D unresolved. The CDR3 spans 12 residues. Germline assignment: CDR1 MNHEY and CDR2 SVGAGI. Trimming stripped 4 bases from V and 11 bases from J, with 14 bases between. Here the CDR3 reads CASSSGAAGAFF. The CDR3 DNA is TGTGCCAGCAGTTCGGGCGCCGCGGGGGCTTTCTTT.

V usage is TRBV15 and J usage is TRBJ1-5; perhaps TRBD1 as D (5 bases). The length of the CDR3 is 17 residues. Germline V gene sequence: CDR1 LNHNV, CDR2 YYDKDF (reference sequence). Trimming removed 1 base from V and 0 bases from J, with 13 bases in between. The CDR3 coding sequence is TGTGCCACCAGCAGAGTACCCGGGGACTATAGCAATCAGCCCCAGCATTTT. Amino acids: CATSRVPGDYSNQPQHF.

The CDR3 loop is CATMVRGGSYNEQFF. In DNA, the CDR3 is TGTGCCACCATGGTGCGGGGGGGTTCCTACAATGAGCAGTTCTTC. The chain employs TRBV27 and TRBJ2-1; 9 bases agree with TRBD2. CDR3 length: 15 residues. V trimming: 10 bases; J trimming: 1 base; junction bases outside the gene matches: 8. Germline CDR1 and CDR2: MNHEY and SMNVEV (reference sequence).

J is TRBJ2-2 and V is TRBV2, with TRBD2 matching over 13 bases. This CDR3 comprises 16 residues. V shed 6 bases, J shed 4 bases, and the junction held 5 bases outside the gene matches. Germline CDR1 reads SNHLY; CDR2 reads FYNNEI. This CDR3 is CASRVTSGGSTGELFF. CDR3 nucleotide sequence: TGTGCCAGCAGGGTGACTAGCGGGGGGTCCACCGGGGAGCTGTTTTTT.

This chain uses TRBV28 with TRBJ1-1; a possible D gene is TRBD1 (5 bases). CDR1 is MDHEN and CDR2 is SYDVKM in the germline V gene. The CDR3 contains 15 residues. Trimming left V 3 bases short and J 5 bases short, with 16 bases between. This chain's CDR3 is CASSFVGAGGTEAFF. CDR3 in DNA: TGTGCCAGCAGTTTTGTAGGGGCCGGAGGGACTGAAGCTTTCTTT.

V usage is TRBV16 and J usage is TRBJ1-1, with 8 bases lining up with TRBD1. The CDR3 has 14 amino acids. CDR1 is KGHSY, CDR2 FQNENV, per germline. The J segment lost 4 bases and the V segment lost 5 bases, leaving 6 bases of the junction unmatched. The CDR3 spells CASSVGQGGTEAFF. The CDR3 bases are TGTGCCAGCAGCGTTGGACAGGGAGGCACTGAAGCTTTCTTT.

The J gene is TRBJ2-2, the V gene TRBV19, with 7 bases matching TRBD2. This CDR3 spans 15 amino acids. Germline lookup yields CDR1 LNHDA and CDR2 SQIVND (reference sequence). The V and J ends lost 3 bases and 1 base, in that order; junction bases with no gene match: 2. CDR3 nucleotides: TGTGCCAGTAGTATCGGCGGGGGGAACACCGGGGAGCTGTTTTTT. The encoded protein is CASSIGGGNTGELFF.

This clone is classed as medium-sized (0.01 to 0.1%). The chain has TRBV4-1 and TRBJ2-2; 7 bases fit TRBD2. This CDR3 contains 15 residues. J gave up 5 bases and V 0 bases, and 3 bases lay outside the gene matches. Germline V CDR1 and CDR2: MGHRA, YSYEKL. In DNA form, the CDR3 reads TGCGCCAGCAGCCAAGATGGGGGAGGGACCGGGGAGCTGTTTTTT. It encodes CASSQDGGGTGELFF.

This chain uses TRBV25-1 with TRBJ2-3; TRBD1 matches 9 bases. The CDR3 loop spans 16 amino acids. The V gene's germline CDR1 is MGHDK and CDR2 SYGVNS. Losses at the gene ends were 0 bases for V and 4 bases for J; bases not matched to a gene: 5. The CDR3 coding sequence is TGTGCCAGCAGTGAATATCAACGGGACAGGGCAGATACGCAGTATTTT. Its protein product is CASSEYQRDRADTQYF.

J is TRBJ2-3 and V is TRBV11-2, with 11 bases lining up with TRBD2. The trim removed 5 bases at V and 0 bases at J, leaving 4 bases unmatched. Germline V lookup: CDR1 SGHAT, CDR2 FQNNGV. CDR3 length: 16 amino acids. CDR3 bases: TGTGCCAGCAGCCCCCGACTAGCGGGGAGCACAGATACGCAGTATTTT. Translating it yields CASSPRLAGSTDTQYF.

V and J are TRBV28 and TRBJ1-1; 7 bases align to TRBD1. CDR3 length: 18 amino acids. Unmatched junction bases numbered 19, after V lost 6 bases and J lost 3 bases. Per germline, CDR1 MDHEN and CDR2 SYDVKM. CDR3 residues: CASSPGRGRFNLDTEAFF. Here the CDR3 DNA reads TGTGCCAGCAGCCCTGGTAGGGGGCGTTTTAACCTCGACACTGAAGCTTTCTTT.

The genes are TRBV5-6 and TRBJ2-2; maybe TRBD1 (5 bases). The CDR3 has 15 amino acids. V gave up 0 bases and J gave up 6 bases, with 12 bases separating them. Germline-derived CDR1 and CDR2 are SGHDT and YYEEEE. The chain's CDR3 is CASSLVAGRPGELFF. The DNA for the CDR3 is TGTGCCAGCAGCTTGGTGGCAGGGCGACCCGGGGAGCTGTTTTTT.

J is TRBJ1-6 and V is TRBV27, with 7 nucleotides matching TRBD1. This CDR3 contains 16 residues. Germline V lookup: CDR1 MNHEY, CDR2 SMNVEV (reference sequence). The ends lost 6 bases at V and 7 bases at J; junction bases unmatched: 12. Here the CDR3 reads CASRENPGQQNSPLHF. DNA for the CDR3: TGTGCCAGCAGGGAGAACCCGGGACAGCAAAATTCACCCCTCCACTTT.

V gene TRBV7-9 combines with J gene TRBJ1-1; D gene unclear. The CDR3 length is 13 residues. The V end was cut by 1 base, the J end by 0 bases, with 3 bases between. From germline, CDR1 is SEHNR and CDR2 FQNEAQ (reference sequence). CDR3 in amino acids: CASSLVMNTEAFF. CDR3 coding DNA: TGTGCCAGCAGCTTAGTTATGAACACTGAAGCTTTCTTT.

The chain is built from TRBV9 and TRBJ2-3, with D perhaps matching TRBD1 (6 bases). The CDR3 has 16 residues. Germline assignment: CDR1 SGDLS and CDR2 YYNGEE. Trimming pared 0 bases from V and 2 bases from J, leaving 13 bases between. CDR3 residues: CASSVATGLLTDTQYF. The CDR3 nucleotides are TGTGCCAGCAGCGTAGCGACAGGCCTACTCACAGATACGCAGTATTTT.

With respect to this clone: Sequence at one end of the junction differs from germline and may be a read error. The chain recombines TRBV16 with TRBJ1-1, with a weak D call TRBD1 (6 bases). The germline gives CDR1 KGHSY, CDR2 FQNENV. This CDR3 comprises 11 residues. DNA of the CDR3: TGTGCCAGCAGCCAATTCCCCCCAGGGACATTT. It codes for CASSQFPPGTF.